Below, 15 T cell receptor beta chains from the same sample are listed, as sequenced in a study of PD-1 blockade in classical Hodgkin lymphoma. Patients all relapsed after autologous stem cell transplantation, and there was variation in brentuximab vedotin exposure. This table comes from immunoSEQ multiplex PCR, and its TCRdb copy is limited to in-frame clones, with some not included. Found here are 30,000 to 45,000 clones, 85% to 90% of them singletons; the top ten hold 6.5% to 9.5%. The material sequenced was peripheral blood mononuclear cells (PBMCs), taken before the second cycle of nivolumab. These receptors were obtained from a human donor with classical Hodgkin lymphoma.

The chain employs TRBV29-1 and TRBJ2-7; 8 bases agree with TRBD1. The CDR3 totals 13 residues. V was pared by 7 bases and J by 4 bases, with 9 bases of the junction left unmatched. Germline CDR1 SQVTM, CDR2 ANQGSEA. The DNA of the CDR3 is TGCAGCGCCATGGACAGGGCCGCTTACGAGCAGTACTTC. Its protein is CSAMDRAAYEQYF.

The V and J genes are TRBV25-1 and TRBJ1-3; D gene unclear. From germline, CDR1 is MGHDK and CDR2 SYGVNS. The CDR3 covers 18 residues. The germline V and J ends were trimmed by 2 bases and 4 bases, with 21 bases remaining between them. The CDR3 here is CASSERINRRSTGNTIYF. CDR3 nucleotides: TGTGCCAGCAGTGAAAGAATTAACAGACGGTCTACGGGAAACACCATATATTTT.

This clone came up a few times. Here the CDR3 reads CASRTSGSSTDTQYF. As DNA, the CDR3 is TGTGCCAGCAGGACTAGCGGGTCCTCCACAGATACGCAGTATTTT. This sequence joins TRBV28 and TRBJ2-3; 10 positions agree with TRBD2. Germline V CDR1 and CDR2: MDHEN, SYDVKM. Losses at the gene ends were 6 bases for V and 2 bases for J; bases not matched to a gene: 5. This CDR3 region has 15 residues.

The chain uses TRBV29-1 and TRBJ2-1; D not certain. Germline V lookup: CDR1 SQVTM, CDR2 ANQGSEA. V dropped 0 bases and J dropped 3 bases, with 15 bases sitting between them. The CDR3 covers 16 residues. CDR3 loop: CSVEDQTNRVYNEQFF. In DNA form, the CDR3 reads TGCAGCGTTGAAGATCAAACCAACCGGGTCTACAATGAGCAGTTCTTC.

Written as DNA, the CDR3 is TGTGCCAGCAGTCAGGAGCGGGAGGACTCTTTTGATACGCAGTATTTT. It yields the protein CASSQEREDSFDTQYF. The chain uses TRBV6-4 and TRBJ2-3; 9 bases match TRBD2. Losses at the gene ends were 5 bases for V and 6 bases for J; bases not matched to a gene: 12. In germline, CDR1 is MRHNA, CDR2 SNTAGT. The length of the CDR3 is 16 residues.

CDR3 DNA: TGTGCCAGCAGCGTAGTCGGGAGGGAAGCAGATACGCAGTATTTT. It encodes CASSVVGREADTQYF. This chain connects TRBV9 to TRBJ2-3; 8 bases match TRBD2. Germline V gene data show CDR1 as SGDLS and CDR2 as YYNGEE. There are 15 residues in the CDR3. The V segment lost 0 bases and the J segment 4 bases; nucleotides outside the gene matches: 4.

The chain recombines TRBV5-4 with TRBJ2-1, with 11 bases identical to TRBD2. The V gene's germline CDR1 is SGHNT and CDR2 YYREEE (reference sequence). This CDR3 region has 16 residues. V was clipped by 5 bases and J by 9 bases; unmatched bases: 13. CDR3 coding DNA: TGTGCCAGCAGATCTCTAGCGGGAGGAAATCAGTTTGAGCAGTTCTTC. Amino acids: CASRSLAGGNQFEQFF.

This chain uses TRBV11-2 with TRBJ2-7; TRBD2 might be the D (5 bases). Germline-derived CDR1 and CDR2 are SGHAT and FQNNGV. The V end was cut by 5 bases, the J end by 2 bases, with 19 bases between. This CDR3 is built from 16 residues. In nucleotides, the CDR3 is TGTGCCAGCAGCCTCACCCCGGGGAGCAGGACCTACGAGCAGTACTTC. Protein product: CASSLTPGSRTYEQYF.

The chain is built from TRBV7-2 and TRBJ2-1, with a weak D call TRBD2 (5 bases). CDR3 size: 13 residues. Per the germline V gene, CDR1 is SGHTA and CDR2 is FQGNSA. V was clipped by 3 bases and J by 7 bases, with 10 bases between them. The CDR3 DNA sequence: TGTGCCAGCAGCTTTCCCCCGGGGAATGAGCAGTTCTTC. It codes for CASSFPPGNEQFF.

This chain connects TRBV11-1 to TRBJ2-2, with TRBD2 identical over 7 bases. The CDR3 loop spans 17 amino acids. Germline values: CDR1 SGHAT, CDR2 FQDESV (reference sequence). Unmatched junction bases numbered 8, after V lost 0 bases and J lost 4 bases. The CDR3 bases are TGTGCCAGCAGCTTAGCCAGGGACTACAGAGTCACCGGGGAGCTGTTTTTT. Residues: CASSLARDYRVTGELFF.

The V call is TRBV27, the J call TRBJ2-1; the D gene is possibly TRBD2 (6 bases). V was cut by 6 bases and J by 10 bases, with 22 bases left in between. The CDR3 contains 15 residues. CDR1 is MNHEY, CDR2 SMNVEV, per germline (reference sequence). The CDR3 region has the DNA TGTGCCAGCAGCCCCCGGCGGCGGGATTACTTCGAGCAGTTCTTC. Translating gives CASSPRRRDYFEQFF.

This clone appeared once. This chain connects TRBV29-1 to TRBJ1-5; maybe TRBD1 (6 bases). Germline V gene sequence: CDR1 SQVTM, CDR2 ANQGSEA. Trimming shortened V by 7 bases and J by 2 bases, and 12 bases separated the two germline ends. This CDR3 is built from 13 residues. The CDR3 spells CSASPGGNQPQHF. CDR3 sequence (DNA): TGCAGCGCATCCCCAGGGGGCAATCAGCCCCAGCATTTT. The full variable domain, completed using reference TRBV29-1 and TRBJ1-5, is SAVISQKPSRDICQRGTSLTIQCQVDSQVTMMFWYRQQPGQSLTLIATANQGSEATYESGFVIDKFPISRPNLTFSTLTVSNMSPEDSSIYLCSASPGGNQPQHFGDGTRLSIL.

V and J are TRBV9 and TRBJ2-7; 7 bases are shared with TRBD2. The CDR3 spans 13 residues. CDR1 and CDR2 (germline): SGDLS, YYNGEE. J lost 2 bases, V lost 4 bases, and 3 bases had no gene match. The CDR3 DNA is TGTGCCAGCAGCCCTAGCGGAACCTACGAGCAGTACTTC. Encoded protein: CASSPSGTYEQYF.

The genes are TRBV6-1 and TRBJ2-7; perhaps D is TRBD1 or TRBD2 (5 bases each). The V end was cut by 7 bases, the J end by 0 bases, with 13 bases between. CDR3 length equals 14 residues. Germline CDR1 reads MNHNS; CDR2 reads SASEGT. CDR3 coding DNA: TGTGCCAGCACCTCGGGACGGATCTCCTACGAGCAGTACTTC. It is translated as CASTSGRISYEQYF.

V usage is TRBV9 and J usage is TRBJ1-1; no reliable D call. The CDR3 has 15 amino acids. Trimming removed 0 bases from V and 0 bases from J, with 9 bases in between. Looked up from germline, CDR1 is SGDLS and CDR2 is YYNGEE. The CDR3 DNA is TGTGCCAGCAGCGTAGGGGGTCAGCTGAACACTGAAGCTTTCTTT. As protein: CASSVGGQLNTEAFF.